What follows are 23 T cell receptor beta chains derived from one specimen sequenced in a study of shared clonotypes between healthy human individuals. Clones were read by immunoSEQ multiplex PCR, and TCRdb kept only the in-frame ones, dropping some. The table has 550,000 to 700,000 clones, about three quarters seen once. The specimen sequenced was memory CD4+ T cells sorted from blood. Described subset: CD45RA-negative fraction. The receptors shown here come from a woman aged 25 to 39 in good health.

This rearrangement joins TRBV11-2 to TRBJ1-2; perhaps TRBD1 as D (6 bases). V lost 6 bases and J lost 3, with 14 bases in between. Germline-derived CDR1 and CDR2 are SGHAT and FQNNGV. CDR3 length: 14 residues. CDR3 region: CASSLGGGDYGYTF. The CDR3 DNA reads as TGTGCCAGCAGTCTAGGGGGAGGGGACTATGGCTACACCTTC.

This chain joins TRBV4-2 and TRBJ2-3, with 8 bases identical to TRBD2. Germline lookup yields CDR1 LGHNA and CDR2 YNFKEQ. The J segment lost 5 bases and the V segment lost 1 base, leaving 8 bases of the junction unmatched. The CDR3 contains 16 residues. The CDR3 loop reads CASSQAVSGGGDTQYF. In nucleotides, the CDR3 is TGTGCCAGCAGCCAAGCGGTAAGCGGGGGTGGAGATACGCAGTATTTT.

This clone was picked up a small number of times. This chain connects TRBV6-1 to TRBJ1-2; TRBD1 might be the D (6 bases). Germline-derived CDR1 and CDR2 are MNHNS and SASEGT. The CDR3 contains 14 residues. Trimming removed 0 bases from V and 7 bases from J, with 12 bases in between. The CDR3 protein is CASSEAGGAGGYTF. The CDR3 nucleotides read TGTGCCAGCAGTGAAGCGGGGGGCGCTGGTGGCTACACCTTC.

The CDR3 sequence: CASSSGLAGVTDTQYF. The DNA of the CDR3 is TGTGCCAGCAGCTCAGGACTAGCGGGAGTGACAGATACGCAGTATTTT. This rearrangement joins TRBV7-9 to TRBJ2-3; 13 nucleotides match TRBD2. Germline-derived CDR1 and CDR2 are SEHNR and FQNEAQ (reference sequence). The CDR3 extends over 16 amino acids. V shed 4 bases, J shed 3 bases, and the junction held 4 bases outside the gene matches.

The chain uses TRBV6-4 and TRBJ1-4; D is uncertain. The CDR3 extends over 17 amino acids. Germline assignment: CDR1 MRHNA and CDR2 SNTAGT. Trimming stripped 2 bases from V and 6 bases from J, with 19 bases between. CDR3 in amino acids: CASSDPKQEFIHEKLFF. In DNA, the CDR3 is TGTGCCAGCAGTGACCCGAAGCAGGAATTTATCCATGAAAAACTGTTTTTT.

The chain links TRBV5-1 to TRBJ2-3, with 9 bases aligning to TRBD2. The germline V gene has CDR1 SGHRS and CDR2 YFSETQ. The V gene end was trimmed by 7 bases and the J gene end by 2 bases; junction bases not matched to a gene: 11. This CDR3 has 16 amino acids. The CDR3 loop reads CASSKGASGNTDTQYF. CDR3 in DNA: TGCGCCAGCTCAAAGGGGGCTAGCGGGAACACAGATACGCAGTATTTT.

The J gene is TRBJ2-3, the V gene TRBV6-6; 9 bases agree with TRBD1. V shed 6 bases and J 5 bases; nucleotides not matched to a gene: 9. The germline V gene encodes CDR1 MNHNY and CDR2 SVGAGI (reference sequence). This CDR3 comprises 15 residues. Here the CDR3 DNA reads TGTGCCAGCAGCCAACAGGGGGCAAGTCGAGATACGCAGTATTTT. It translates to CASSQQGASRDTQYF.

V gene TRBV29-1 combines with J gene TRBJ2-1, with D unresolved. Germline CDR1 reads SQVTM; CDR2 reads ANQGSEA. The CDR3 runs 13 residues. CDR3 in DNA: TGCAGTGCCGGCCTCCGCGGCTTCGATGAGCAGTTCTTC. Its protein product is CSAGLRGFDEQFF.

The CDR3 DNA follows: TGCGCCAGCAGTACTAGCGGGACGAACACCGGGGAGCTGTTTTTT. Its protein product is CASSTSGTNTGELFF. The V gene is TRBV10-1, the J gene TRBJ2-2, with 10 bases fitting TRBD2. V dropped 5 bases and J dropped 0; count of bases not matched to a gene: 0. This CDR3 comprises 15 residues. Germline CDR1 is WNHNN and CDR2 is SYGVQD (reference sequence).

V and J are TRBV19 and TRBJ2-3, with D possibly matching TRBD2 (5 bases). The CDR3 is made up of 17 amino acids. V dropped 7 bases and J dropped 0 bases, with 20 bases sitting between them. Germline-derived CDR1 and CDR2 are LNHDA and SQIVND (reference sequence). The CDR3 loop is CASTMDGSILSTDTQYF. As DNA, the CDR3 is TGTGCCAGTACTATGGATGGGAGCATCCTCAGCACAGATACGCAGTATTTT.

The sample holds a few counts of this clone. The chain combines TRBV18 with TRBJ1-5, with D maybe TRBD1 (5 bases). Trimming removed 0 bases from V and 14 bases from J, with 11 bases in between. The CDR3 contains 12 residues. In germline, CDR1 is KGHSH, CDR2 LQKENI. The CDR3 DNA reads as TGTGCCAGCTCACCACCGGGGGGAGAAAAGCATTTT. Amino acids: CASSPPGGEKHF.

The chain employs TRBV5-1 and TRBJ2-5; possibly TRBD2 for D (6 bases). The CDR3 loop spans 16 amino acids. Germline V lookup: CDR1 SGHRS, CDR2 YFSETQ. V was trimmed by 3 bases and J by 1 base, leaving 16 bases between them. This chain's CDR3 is CASSWGVLGAQETQYF. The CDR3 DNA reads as TGCGCCAGCAGCTGGGGGGTTCTCGGAGCCCAAGAGACCCAGTACTTC.

The CDR3 DNA follows: TGTGCCAGCAGCCCTTGGTTTAGCGGGCAGCAGAATGAGCAGTTCTTC. Translating gives CASSPWFSGQQNEQFF. V and J are TRBV14 and TRBJ2-1, with 7 nucleotides matching TRBD2. This CDR3 contains 16 residues. Germline loops: CDR1 SGHDN, CDR2 FVKESK. V dropped 4 bases and J dropped 7; count of bases not matched to a gene: 13.

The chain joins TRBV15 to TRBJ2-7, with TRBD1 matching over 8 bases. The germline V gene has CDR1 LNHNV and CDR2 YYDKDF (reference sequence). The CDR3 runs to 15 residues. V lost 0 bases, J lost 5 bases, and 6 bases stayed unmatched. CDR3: CATSRDGQGSDEQYF. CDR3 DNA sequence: TGTGCCACCAGCAGAGACGGACAGGGTTCGGACGAGCAGTACTTC.

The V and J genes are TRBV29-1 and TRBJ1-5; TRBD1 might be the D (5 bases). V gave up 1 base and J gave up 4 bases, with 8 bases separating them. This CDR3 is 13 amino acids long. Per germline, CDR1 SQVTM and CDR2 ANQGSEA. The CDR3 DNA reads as TGCAGCGTTGAAGTGGACACTAATCAGCCCCAGCATTTT. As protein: CSVEVDTNQPQHF.

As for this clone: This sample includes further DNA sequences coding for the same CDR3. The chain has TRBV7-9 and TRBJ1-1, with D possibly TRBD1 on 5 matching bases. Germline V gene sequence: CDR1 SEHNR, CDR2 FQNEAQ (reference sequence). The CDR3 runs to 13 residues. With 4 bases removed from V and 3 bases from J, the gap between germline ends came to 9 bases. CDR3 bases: TGTGCCAGCAGCTCCAGGGCGGACACTGAAGCTTTCTTT. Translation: CASSSRADTEAFF.

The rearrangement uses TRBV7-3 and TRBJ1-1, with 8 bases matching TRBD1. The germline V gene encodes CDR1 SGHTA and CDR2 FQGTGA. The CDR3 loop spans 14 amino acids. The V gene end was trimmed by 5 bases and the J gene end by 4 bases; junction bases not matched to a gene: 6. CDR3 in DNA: TGTGCCAGCAGCCTCGACAGGGGTTCCACTGAAGCTTTCTTT. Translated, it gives CASSLDRGSTEAFF.

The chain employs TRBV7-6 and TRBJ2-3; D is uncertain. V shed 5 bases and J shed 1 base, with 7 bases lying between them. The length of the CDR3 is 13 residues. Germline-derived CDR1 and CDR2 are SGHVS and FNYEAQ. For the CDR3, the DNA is TGTGCCAGCAGCGGGTTTGGCACAGATACGCAGTATTTT. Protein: CASSGFGTDTQYF.

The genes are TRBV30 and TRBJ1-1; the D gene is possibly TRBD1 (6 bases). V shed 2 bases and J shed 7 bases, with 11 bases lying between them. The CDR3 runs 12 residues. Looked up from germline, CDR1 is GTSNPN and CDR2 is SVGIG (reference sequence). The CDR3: CAWSSRTVEAFF. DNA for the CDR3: TGTGCCTGGAGTTCCCGGACAGTTGAAGCTTTCTTT.

CDR3 nucleotide sequence: TGTGCCAGCAGTTACACCCCTAGCGGGAGCTGCGACACCGGGGAGCTGTTTTTT. This translates into CASSYTPSGSCDTGELFF. The chain links TRBV6-7 to TRBJ2-2; 10 bases map to TRBD2. TRBV6-7 is treated as an ORF (open reading frame) with a function not yet certain. V trimming: 2 bases; J trimming: 3 bases; junction bases outside the gene matches: 9. There are 18 residues in the CDR3.

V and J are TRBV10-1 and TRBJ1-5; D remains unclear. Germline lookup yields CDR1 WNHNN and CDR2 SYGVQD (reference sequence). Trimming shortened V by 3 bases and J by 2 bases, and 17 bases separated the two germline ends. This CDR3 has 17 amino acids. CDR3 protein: CASSESITAQGNQPQHF. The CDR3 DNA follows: TGCGCCAGCAGTGAAAGTATTACCGCCCAGGGCAATCAGCCCCAGCATTTT.

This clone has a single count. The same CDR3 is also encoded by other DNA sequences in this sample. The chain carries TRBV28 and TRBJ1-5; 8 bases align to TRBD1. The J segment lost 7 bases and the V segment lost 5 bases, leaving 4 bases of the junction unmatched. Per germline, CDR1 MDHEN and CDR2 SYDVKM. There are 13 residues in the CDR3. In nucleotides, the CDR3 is TGTGCCAGCAGTGACAGGGGTCGACAGCCCCAGCATTTT. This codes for CASSDRGRQPQHF.

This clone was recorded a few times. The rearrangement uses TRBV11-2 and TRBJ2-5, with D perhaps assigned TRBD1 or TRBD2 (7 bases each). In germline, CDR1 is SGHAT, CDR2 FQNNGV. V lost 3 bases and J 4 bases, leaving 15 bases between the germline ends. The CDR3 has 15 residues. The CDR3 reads CASSFQRDSLETQYF. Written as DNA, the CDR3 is TGTGCCAGCAGCTTCCAGCGGGACAGCTTAGAGACCCAGTACTTC.